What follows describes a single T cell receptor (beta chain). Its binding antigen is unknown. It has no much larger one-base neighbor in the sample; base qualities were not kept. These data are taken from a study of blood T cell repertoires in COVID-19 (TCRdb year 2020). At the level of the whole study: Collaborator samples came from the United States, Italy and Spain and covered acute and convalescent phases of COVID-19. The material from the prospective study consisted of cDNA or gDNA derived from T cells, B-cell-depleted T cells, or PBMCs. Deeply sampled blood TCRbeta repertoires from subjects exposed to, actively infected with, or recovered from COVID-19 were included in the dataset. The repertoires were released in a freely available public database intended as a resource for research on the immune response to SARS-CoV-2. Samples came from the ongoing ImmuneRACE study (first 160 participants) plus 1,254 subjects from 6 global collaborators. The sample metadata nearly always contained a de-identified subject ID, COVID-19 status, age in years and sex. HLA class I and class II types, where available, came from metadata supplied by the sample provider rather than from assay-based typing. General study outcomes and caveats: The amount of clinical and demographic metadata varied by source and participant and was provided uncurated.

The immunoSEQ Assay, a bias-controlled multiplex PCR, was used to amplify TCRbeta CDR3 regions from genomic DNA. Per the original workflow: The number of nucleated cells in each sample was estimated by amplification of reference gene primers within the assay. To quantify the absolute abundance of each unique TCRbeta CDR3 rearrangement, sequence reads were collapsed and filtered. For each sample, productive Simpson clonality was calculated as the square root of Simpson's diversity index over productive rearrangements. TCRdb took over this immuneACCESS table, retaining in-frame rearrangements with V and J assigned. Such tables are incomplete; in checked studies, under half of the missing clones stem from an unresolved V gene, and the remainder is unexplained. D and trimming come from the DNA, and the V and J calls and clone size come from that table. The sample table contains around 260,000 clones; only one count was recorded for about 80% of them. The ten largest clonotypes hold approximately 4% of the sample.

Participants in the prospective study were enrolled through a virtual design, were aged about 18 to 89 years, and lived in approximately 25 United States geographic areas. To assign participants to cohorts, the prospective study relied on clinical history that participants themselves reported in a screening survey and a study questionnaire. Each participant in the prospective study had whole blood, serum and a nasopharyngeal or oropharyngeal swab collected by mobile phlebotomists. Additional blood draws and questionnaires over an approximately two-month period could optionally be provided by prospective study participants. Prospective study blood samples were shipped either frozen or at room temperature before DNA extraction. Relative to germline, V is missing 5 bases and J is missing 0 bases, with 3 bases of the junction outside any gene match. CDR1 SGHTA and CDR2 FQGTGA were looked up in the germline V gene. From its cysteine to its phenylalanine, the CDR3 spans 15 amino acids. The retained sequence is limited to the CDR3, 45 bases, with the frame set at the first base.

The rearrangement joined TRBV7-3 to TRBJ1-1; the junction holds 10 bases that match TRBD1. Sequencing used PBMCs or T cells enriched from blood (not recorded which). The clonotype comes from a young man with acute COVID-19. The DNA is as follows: TGTGCCAGCAGCATGGGACAGGGGATGAACACTGAAGCTTTCTTT. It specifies CASSMGQGMNTEAFF. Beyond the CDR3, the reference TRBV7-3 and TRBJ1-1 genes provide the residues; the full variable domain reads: GAGVSQTPSNKVTEKGKYVELRCDPISGHTALYWYRQSLGQGPEFLIYFQGTGAADDSGLPNDRFFAVRPEGSVSTLKIQRTERGDSAVYLCASSMGQGMNTEAFFGQGTRLTVV.